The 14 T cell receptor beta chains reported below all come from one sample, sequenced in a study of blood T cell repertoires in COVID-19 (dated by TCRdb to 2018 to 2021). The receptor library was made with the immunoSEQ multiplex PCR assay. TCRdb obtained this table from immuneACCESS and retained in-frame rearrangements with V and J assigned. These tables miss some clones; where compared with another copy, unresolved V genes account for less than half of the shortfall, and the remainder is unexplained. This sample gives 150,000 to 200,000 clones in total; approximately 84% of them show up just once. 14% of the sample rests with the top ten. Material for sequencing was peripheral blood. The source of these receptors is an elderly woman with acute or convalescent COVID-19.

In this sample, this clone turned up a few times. CDR3 nucleotides: TGTGCCAGCAGCGTAACAGCCGAGCAGTACTTC. This gives the protein CASSVTAEQYF. The genes are TRBV7-9 and TRBJ2-7; D is unclear. The germline gives CDR1 SEHNR, CDR2 FQNEAQ (reference sequence). V gave up 5 bases and J gave up 6 bases, with 8 bases separating them. CDR3 length equals 11 residues.

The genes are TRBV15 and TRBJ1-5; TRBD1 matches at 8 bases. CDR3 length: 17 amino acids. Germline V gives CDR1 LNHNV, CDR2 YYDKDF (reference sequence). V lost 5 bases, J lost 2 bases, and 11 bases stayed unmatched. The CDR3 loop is CATSRGQGGAGNQPQHF. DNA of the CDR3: TGTGCCACCAGCCGCGGACAGGGAGGTGCCGGCAATCAGCCCCAGCATTTT.

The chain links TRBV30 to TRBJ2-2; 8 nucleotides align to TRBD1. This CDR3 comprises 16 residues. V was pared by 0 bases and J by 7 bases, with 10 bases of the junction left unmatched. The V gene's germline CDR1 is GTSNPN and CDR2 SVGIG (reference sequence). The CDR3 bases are TGTGCCTGGAGTGTACGATGGACAGGGCGGGTCGGGGAGCTGTTTTTT. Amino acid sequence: CAWSVRWTGRVGELFF.

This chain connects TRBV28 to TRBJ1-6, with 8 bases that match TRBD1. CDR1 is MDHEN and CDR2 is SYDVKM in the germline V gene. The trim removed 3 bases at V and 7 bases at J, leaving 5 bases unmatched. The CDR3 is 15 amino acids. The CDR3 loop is CASSLWDRINSPLHF. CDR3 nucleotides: TGTGCCAGCAGTTTGTGGGACAGGATAAATTCACCCCTCCACTTT.

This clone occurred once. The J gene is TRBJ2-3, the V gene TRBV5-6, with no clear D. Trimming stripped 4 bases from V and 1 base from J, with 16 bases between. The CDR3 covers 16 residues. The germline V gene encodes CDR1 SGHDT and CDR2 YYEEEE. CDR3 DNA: TGTGCCAGCAGCCCCCCGGGTTTCTACGGCACAGATACGCAGTATTTT. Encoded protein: CASSPPGFYGTDTQYF.

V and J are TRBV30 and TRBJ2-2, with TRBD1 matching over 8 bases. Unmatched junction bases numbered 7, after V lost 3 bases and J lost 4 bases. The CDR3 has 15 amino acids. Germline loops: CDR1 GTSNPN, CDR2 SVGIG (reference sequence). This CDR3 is CAWSFQGQGTGELFF. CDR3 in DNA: TGTGCCTGGAGCTTTCAAGGACAGGGCACCGGGGAGCTGTTTTTT.

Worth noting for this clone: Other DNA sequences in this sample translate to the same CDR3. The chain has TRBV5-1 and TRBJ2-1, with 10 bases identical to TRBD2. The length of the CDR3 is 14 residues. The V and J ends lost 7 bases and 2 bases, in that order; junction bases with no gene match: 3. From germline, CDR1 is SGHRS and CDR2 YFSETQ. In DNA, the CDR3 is TGCGCCAGCTCCAGCGGGGGGGCCTACAATGAGCAGTTCTTC. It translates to CASSSGGAYNEQFF. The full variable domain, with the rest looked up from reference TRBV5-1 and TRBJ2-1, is KAGVTQTPRYLIKTRGQQVTLSCSPISGHRSVSWYQQTPGQGLQFLFEYFSETQRNKGNFPGRFSGRQFSNSRSEMNVSTLELGDSALYLCASSSGGAYNEQFFGPGTRLTVL.

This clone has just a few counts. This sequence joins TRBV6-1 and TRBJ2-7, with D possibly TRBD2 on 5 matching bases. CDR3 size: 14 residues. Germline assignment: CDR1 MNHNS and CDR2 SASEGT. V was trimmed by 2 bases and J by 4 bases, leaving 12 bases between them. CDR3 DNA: TGTGCCAGCAGTGAACCCGGGGATAGGTACGAGCAGTACTTC. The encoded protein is CASSEPGDRYEQYF.

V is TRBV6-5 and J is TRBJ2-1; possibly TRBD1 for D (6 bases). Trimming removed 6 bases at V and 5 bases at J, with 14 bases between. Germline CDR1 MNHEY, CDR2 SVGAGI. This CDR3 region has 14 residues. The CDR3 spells CASRSWGPHNEQFF. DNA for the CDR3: TGTGCCAGCAGATCCTGGGGGCCCCACAATGAGCAGTTCTTC.

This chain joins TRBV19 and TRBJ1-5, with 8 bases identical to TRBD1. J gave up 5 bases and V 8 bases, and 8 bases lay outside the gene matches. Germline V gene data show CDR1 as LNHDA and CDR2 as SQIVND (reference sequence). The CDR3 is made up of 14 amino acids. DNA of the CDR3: TGTGCCAGTGCACTCGGGACAGGAGATCAGCCCCAGCATTTT. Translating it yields CASALGTGDQPQHF.

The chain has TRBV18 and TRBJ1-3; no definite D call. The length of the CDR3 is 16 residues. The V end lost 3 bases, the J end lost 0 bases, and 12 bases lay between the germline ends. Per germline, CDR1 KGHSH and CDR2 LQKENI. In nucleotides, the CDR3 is TGTGCCAGCTCACCCACCCACACCCGCTCTGGAAACACCATATATTTT. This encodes CASSPTHTRSGNTIYF.

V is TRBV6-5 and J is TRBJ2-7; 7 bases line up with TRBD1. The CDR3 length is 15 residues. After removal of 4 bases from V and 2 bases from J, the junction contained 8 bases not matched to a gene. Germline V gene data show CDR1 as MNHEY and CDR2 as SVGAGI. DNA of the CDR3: TGTGCCAGCAGTTCGGCGACAGGGAATGCCTACGAGCAGTACTTC. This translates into CASSSATGNAYEQYF.

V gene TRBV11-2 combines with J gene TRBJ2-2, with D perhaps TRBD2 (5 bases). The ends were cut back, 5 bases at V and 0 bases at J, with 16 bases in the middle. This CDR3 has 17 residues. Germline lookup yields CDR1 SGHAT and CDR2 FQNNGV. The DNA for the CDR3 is TGTGCCAGCAGCCCCCCTCGCGGGCAAACGAACACCGGGGAGCTGTTTTTT. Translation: CASSPPRGQTNTGELFF.

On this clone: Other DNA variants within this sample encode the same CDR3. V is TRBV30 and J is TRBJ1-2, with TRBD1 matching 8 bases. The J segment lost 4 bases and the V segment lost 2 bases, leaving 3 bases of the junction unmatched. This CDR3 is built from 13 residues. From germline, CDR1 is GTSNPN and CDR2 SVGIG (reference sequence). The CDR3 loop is CAWSTGQGYGYTF. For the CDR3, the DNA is TGTGCCTGGAGTACCGGACAGGGCTATGGCTACACCTTC.